The next 10 T cell receptor beta chains were all read from a single sample in a study of cytomegalovirus exposure and HLA in healthy donors. Profiled with immunoSEQ multiplex PCR; TCRdb holds only in-frame clones, not every one. The data show 150,000 to 200,000 clones, with about 90% seen just once and around 10% held by the top ten. The specimen was PBMCs. These receptors were obtained from a woman aged 18 to 35 in good health and CMV-seropositive.

Remarks on this clone: Other DNA sequences in the same sample also yield this CDR3. The chain uses TRBV29-1 and TRBJ2-3; 13 nucleotides line up with TRBD2. The V gene end was trimmed by 0 bases and the J gene end by 3 bases; junction bases not matched to a gene: 3. The CDR3 has 16 amino acids. CDR1 and CDR2 from the germline V gene are SQVTM and ANQGSEA. CDR3 residues: CSVEDRTSGRTDTQYF. CDR3 DNA sequence: TGCAGCGTTGAAGATCGGACTAGCGGGAGAACAGATACGCAGTATTTT.

The chain uses TRBV7-3 and TRBJ2-4; 7 bases align to TRBD2. Trimming removed 5 bases from V and 7 bases from J; junction bases left unmatched: 14. Per the germline V gene, CDR1 is SGHTA and CDR2 is FQGTGA. This CDR3 comprises 16 residues. The CDR3 here is CASSPLGERDKNIQYF. CDR3 nucleotide sequence: TGTGCCAGCAGCCCCCTGGGGGAGCGGGATAAGAACATTCAGTACTTC.

The chain employs TRBV6-1 and TRBJ2-7; D might be TRBD2 (6 bases). Trimming stripped 2 bases from V and 2 bases from J, with 13 bases between. This CDR3 spans 15 amino acids. Germline values: CDR1 MNHNS, CDR2 SASEGT. CDR3 loop: CASSEPGLLAYEQYF. The DNA of the CDR3 is TGTGCCAGCAGTGAACCAGGACTATTGGCCTACGAGCAGTACTTC.

The rearrangement links TRBV9 to TRBJ2-3; D possibly corresponds to TRBD2 (5 bases). Germline V gene data show CDR1 as SGDLS and CDR2 as YYNGEE. The CDR3 covers 15 residues. Between the trimmed V and J ends, which lost 0 bases and 0 bases, there was a span of 8 bases. The CDR3 DNA is TGTGCCAGCAGCGTAGCCGGGGTTAGCACAGATACGCAGTATTTT. Its translation: CASSVAGVSTDTQYF.

The chain recombines TRBV7-9 with TRBJ2-4; D may be TRBD1 (5 bases). The CDR3 sequence is 13 residues long. V shed 1 base and J shed 7 bases, with 8 bases lying between them. Germline CDR1 reads SEHNR; CDR2 reads FQNEAQ (reference sequence). CDR3 residues: CASSLGQWNIQYF. The CDR3, as DNA: TGTGCCAGCAGCTTAGGACAGTGGAACATTCAGTACTTC.

The chain is built from TRBV27 and TRBJ1-1; no clear D gene. The CDR3 spans 16 residues. CDR1 and CDR2 from the germline V gene are MNHEY and SMNVEV (reference sequence). Deletions cut 2 bases from V and 3 bases from J, with 16 bases between. The CDR3 region is CASSLGHGGSYTEAFF. DNA for the CDR3: TGTGCCAGCAGTTTAGGCCATGGTGGGAGTTACACTGAAGCTTTCTTT.

This sequence joins TRBV30 and TRBJ2-4; weak D call: TRBD2 (5 bases). Germline loops: CDR1 GTSNPN, CDR2 SVGIG (reference sequence). Deletions cut 2 bases from V and 7 bases from J, with 12 bases between. The CDR3 length is 13 residues. The CDR3 is CAWSTMTGNIQYF. In nucleotides, the CDR3 is TGTGCCTGGAGTACAATGACGGGGAACATTCAGTACTTC.

The count of this clone is one. This chain links TRBV5-4 with TRBJ2-2; TRBD2 matches 9 bases. This CDR3 comprises 15 residues. Germline V gene sequence: CDR1 SGHNT, CDR2 YYREEE (reference sequence). The junction had 5 bases not matched to a gene; V was cut back by 2 bases and J by 6 bases. CDR3 nucleotide sequence: TGTGCCAGCAGCTTCCGGTTAGCGGGAGCCGGGGAGCTGTTTTTT. It translates to CASSFRLAGAGELFF.

At least ten counts were recorded for this clone. The J gene is TRBJ1-1, the V gene TRBV6-1; perhaps TRBD1 as D (6 bases). CDR3 length: 14 amino acids. CDR1 is MNHNS and CDR2 is SASEGT in the germline V gene. The ends were cut back, 7 bases at V and 3 bases at J, with 15 bases in the middle. CDR3 loop: CASIGTPADTEAFF. In DNA form, the CDR3 reads TGTGCCAGCATAGGGACACCCGCGGACACTGAAGCTTTCTTT.

The CDR3 DNA follows: TGTGCCAGCAGCTCGGACACTGATAATGAGCAGTTCTTC. Translation gives CASSSDTDNEQFF. The chain couples TRBV11-3 to TRBJ2-1, with a possible D match to TRBD1 (5 bases). Germline CDR1 SGHNT, CDR2 YENEEA. There are 13 residues in the CDR3. V lost 4 bases and J 7 bases, leaving 11 bases between the germline ends.